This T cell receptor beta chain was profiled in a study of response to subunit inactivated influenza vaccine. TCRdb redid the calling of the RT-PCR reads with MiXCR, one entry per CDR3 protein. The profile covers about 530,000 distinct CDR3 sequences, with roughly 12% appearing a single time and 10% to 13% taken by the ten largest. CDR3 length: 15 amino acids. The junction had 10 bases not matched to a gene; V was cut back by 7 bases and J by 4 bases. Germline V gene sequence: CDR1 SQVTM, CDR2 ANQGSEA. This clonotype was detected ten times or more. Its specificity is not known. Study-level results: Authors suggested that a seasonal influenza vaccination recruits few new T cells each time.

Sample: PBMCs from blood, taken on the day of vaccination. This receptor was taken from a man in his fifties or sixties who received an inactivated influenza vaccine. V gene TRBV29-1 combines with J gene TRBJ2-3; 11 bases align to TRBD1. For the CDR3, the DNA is TGCAGCGCCACATACGGACAGGGGGCCTCAGATACGCAGTATTTT. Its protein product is CSATYGQGASDTQYF.